This TCR beta chain is drawn from a study of T cells in Graves' hyperthyroidism and ophthalmopathy. Hyperthyroidism had been newly diagnosed in patients aged 18 to 65, and its duration was under 2 months. This clonotype has at least ten counts. Its antigen is undetermined. V lost 5 bases and J 8 bases, leaving 21 bases between the germline ends. The CDR3 sequence is 15 residues long. The germline gives CDR1 SGHNT, CDR2 YENEEA. General study findings and limits: Ophthalmopathy could be told apart from stable hyperthyroidism with a 13 V-J model. Most thyroid clonotypes expanded above 0.001 were also detected in blood. With a median lead of around 6.7 months before onset, the model predicted ophthalmopathy.

Using RNA transcripts as the source, TCR beta CDR3 regions were amplified. The HTBI primer set served for first-round RT-PCR of the TCR CDR3. TCRdb re-called the multiplex PCR reads with MiXCR, one entry per CDR3 protein. The profile covers approximately 500,000 distinct CDR3 sequences, with about half appearing a single time and more than 7.5% taken by the ten largest. Source material: peripheral blood or thyroid tissue (not recorded which). The sequence was obtained from a young woman with Graves' hyperthyroidism. V and J are TRBV11-3 and TRBJ1-2; TRBD1 might be the D (6 bases). In DNA, the CDR3 is TGTGCCAGCAGCGAGCGGGGGCAGCGCATTGACGGCTACACCTTC. Translating gives CASSERGQRIDGYTF.